This paragraph reports one TCR beta chain. Its antigen is undetermined. The sample belongs to a study of blood T cells in healthy people across ages. Broader study findings: A strong correlation was found between TCR beta diversity and the percentage of naive T cells.

The CDR3 sequence is 17 residues long. Germline CDR1 SGHAT, CDR2 FQNNGV. Germline trimming cut 2 bases from V and 5 bases from J; bases unmatched to any gene: 7. With a J-beta primer mix and a sample-barcoded 5' primer, a second PCR ran about 7 to 12 cycles. TCRdb reprocessed the 5' RACE reads with MiXCR, giving one entry per CDR3 protein. Counted here are 600,000 to 800,000 distinct CDR3 sequences, around 52% occurring once; the ten biggest clones make up approximately 12%. Every donor gave ten milliliters of peripheral blood. Sequenced material: blood. The TCR was taken from a woman of 80 years or more in good health. This chain links TRBV11-2 with TRBJ2-2; 11 bases are a match to TRBD1. The CDR3 sequence: CASSLHGTGGITGELFF. The CDR3, as DNA: TGTGCCAGCAGCTTACATGGGACAGGGGGTATAACCGGGGAGCTGTTTTTT.